This T cell receptor (beta chain) was obtained from a study of blood T cells in healthy people across ages. For the second PCR, which ran for 7 to 11 cycles, a sample-barcoded 5' primer and a J-beta primer mix were used. The template-switch adaptor, which had 12 random nucleotides, put a tag on each cDNA molecule. MiXCR, applied by TCRdb to the 5' RACE reads, yields one record per CDR3 protein. The sample records approximately 2,000,000 distinct CDR3 sequences, more than 35% being singletons. Total RNA extracted from each sample amounted to at least 5.5 micrograms. Note on this clonotype: As yet, its antigen is unknown.

Between the trimmed V and J ends, which lost 6 bases and 5 bases, there was a span of 17 bases. CDR3 length equals 13 residues. CDR1 is DFQATT and CDR2 is SNEGSKA in the germline V gene (reference sequence). Study-level results: Among T cells, TCR beta diversity per million cells dropped roughly linearly as age rose. Strong correlation linked observed beta diversity and percent naive T cells.

The chain has TRBV20-1 and TRBJ2-7, with D tentatively TRBD2 (6 bases). This TCR derives from a human donor in good health. Source material: blood. The CDR3 loop is CSASLRDADEQYF. DNA for the CDR3: TGCAGTGCGAGCTTGCGGGATGCGGACGAGCAGTACTTC.